One and the same sample provided the 17 T cell receptor beta chains below, sequenced in a study of T cell responses to AZD1222 COVID-19 vaccine. TCRdb's table, derived via immunoSEQ multiplex PCR, lists solely in-frame clones and lacks some. The top ten clones hold 1% to 1.5% of a sample with around 100,000 clones, about nine tenths of them seen once. Sample: peripheral blood, taken on day 0 of AZD1222 vaccination. These receptor sequences come from an adult in good health.

The chain uses TRBV2 and TRBJ1-6; no definite D call. With 6 bases removed from V and 12 bases from J, the gap between germline ends came to 12 bases. This CDR3 is built from 12 residues. The V gene's germline CDR1 is SNHLY and CDR2 FYNNEI. The CDR3 sequence is CASRSWVGPLHF. In DNA form, the CDR3 reads TGTGCCAGCAGGAGCTGGGTCGGACCCCTCCACTTT.

The J gene is TRBJ1-1, the V gene TRBV6-6; D not resolved. The CDR3 consists of 10 residues. The ends were cut back, 5 bases at V and 10 bases at J, with 8 bases in the middle. Germline V CDR1 and CDR2: MNHNY, SVGAGI (reference sequence). The CDR3 sequence is CASSGPLAFF. CDR3 bases: TGTGCCAGCAGTGGACCTTTAGCTTTCTTT.

V usage is TRBV13 and J usage is TRBJ1-3; D gene unclear. In germline, CDR1 is PRHDT, CDR2 FYEKMQ (reference sequence). V lost 2 bases to trimming and J lost 1 base, with 3 bases between them. This CDR3 is 13 amino acids long. CDR3 coding DNA: TGTGCCAGCAGCTTACAATCTGGAAACACCATATATTTT. This encodes CASSLQSGNTIYF.

V and J are TRBV7-8 and TRBJ1-1; a weak D match, TRBD1 (5 bases). Trimming removed 6 bases at V and 0 bases at J, with 14 bases between. This CDR3 spans 15 amino acids. Germline assignment: CDR1 SGHVS and CDR2 FQNEAQ. CDR3 sequence: CASRPTGVMNTEAFF. The CDR3 DNA sequence: TGTGCCAGCAGACCCACGGGGGTTATGAACACTGAAGCTTTCTTT.

The chain recombines TRBV2 with TRBJ2-3, with D possibly being TRBD1 (6 bases). Germline V CDR1 and CDR2: SNHLY, FYNNEI. Trimming left V 11 bases short and J 0 bases short, with 9 bases between. The CDR3 is 12 residues long. CDR3 loop: CARGQSTDTQYF. The CDR3 DNA sequence: TGTGCCCGAGGACAGAGCACAGATACGCAGTATTTT.

J is TRBJ1-5 and V is TRBV5-6, with TRBD1 matching 9 bases. This CDR3 comprises 16 residues. V lost 2 bases and J lost 0; bases outside the gene matches: 3. The germline V gene encodes CDR1 SGHDT and CDR2 YYEEEE. The CDR3 region is CASSFSDRGSNQPQHF. In nucleotides, the CDR3 is TGTGCCAGCAGCTTCTCGGACAGGGGTAGCAATCAGCCCCAGCATTTT.

This clone was detected once. The V call is TRBV29-1, the J call TRBJ2-5; TRBD2 is a possible D gene (7 bases). The CDR3 totals 11 residues. Germline CDR1 is SQVTM and CDR2 is ANQGSEA. Trimming took off 7 bases at V and 4 bases at J, with 10 bases between the two ends. DNA of the CDR3: TGCAGCGCTGCGGGGGCAGAGACCCAGTACTTC. Protein sequence: CSAAGAETQYF.

V is TRBV11-2 and J is TRBJ1-2; possible D gene TRBD1, 6 bases. CDR3 length: 13 residues. Germline assignment: CDR1 SGHAT and CDR2 FQNNGV. V lost 7 bases and J lost 2, with 11 bases in between. The CDR3 sequence is CASTRTVNYGYTF. The CDR3 DNA follows: TGTGCCAGCACCAGGACAGTGAACTATGGCTACACCTTC.

The chain has TRBV19 and TRBJ1-6; D unclear. CDR1 and CDR2 (germline): LNHDA, SQIVND (reference sequence). V was shortened by 4 bases and J by 5 bases, with 12 bases between the two germline ends. The CDR3 length is 15 residues. CDR3 region: CASSKRRLDNSPLHF. In DNA, the CDR3 is TGTGCCAGTAGTAAGAGACGGCTAGATAATTCACCCCTCCACTTT.

This chain uses TRBV7-9 with TRBJ1-2; TRBD1 agrees at 10 bases. The V segment lost 1 base and the J segment 4 bases; nucleotides outside the gene matches: 6. Per germline, CDR1 SEHNR and CDR2 FQNEAQ (reference sequence). This CDR3 is 16 amino acids long. The CDR3 sequence: CASSLVRTGGLYGYTF. CDR3 DNA sequence: TGTGCCAGCAGCTTAGTACGGACAGGGGGGCTCTATGGCTACACCTTC.

The chain links TRBV6-6 to TRBJ2-3, with a possible D match to TRBD1 (5 bases). V gave up 2 bases and J gave up 0 bases, with 9 bases separating them. Germline assignment: CDR1 MNHNY and CDR2 SVGAGI (reference sequence). The CDR3 sequence is 15 residues long. The CDR3 sequence is CASSYDSPSTDTQYF. CDR3 DNA: TGTGCCAGCAGTTACGACAGCCCTAGCACAGATACGCAGTATTTT.

CDR3 DNA sequence: TGTGCCATCAGTGGGGCCCCAGGGGACAGTAATTCACCCCTCCACTTT. It encodes CAISGAPGDSNSPLHF. This chain uses TRBV10-3 with TRBJ1-6, with 7 bases matching TRBD1. V lost 4 bases, J lost 6 bases, and 9 bases stayed unmatched. This CDR3 is built from 16 residues. Germline-derived CDR1 and CDR2 are ENHRY and SYGVKD.

The J gene is TRBJ2-1, the V gene TRBV4-1, with D perhaps assigned TRBD1 or TRBD2 (7 bases each). Germline-derived CDR1 and CDR2 are MGHRA and YSYEKL. The CDR3 totals 17 residues. Trimming removed 1 base at V and 7 bases at J, with 20 bases between. Here the CDR3 DNA reads TGCGCCAGCAGCCAAGGGGCCCTCAGGGGGGGTAAAAATGAGCAGTTCTTC. Its protein product is CASSQGALRGGKNEQFF.

The J gene is TRBJ1-1, the V gene TRBV3-1 (or the pseudogene TRBV3-2); D not resolved. The CDR3 spans 13 residues. From germline, CDR1 is LGHDT and CDR2 YNNKEL (reference sequence). With 5 bases removed from V and 0 bases from J, the gap between germline ends came to 7 bases. CDR3: CASSSTVNTEAFF. CDR3 DNA sequence: TGTGCCAGCAGCTCCACAGTGAACACTGAAGCTTTCTTT.

CDR3 DNA sequence: TGCGCCAGCAGCTCCCCGTGGGGGGGCGAATGGGAGCAGTTCTTC. This gives the protein CASSSPWGGEWEQFF. This chain uses TRBV4-1 with TRBJ2-1; tentatively, D is TRBD2 (7 bases). Germline-derived CDR1 and CDR2 are MGHRA and YSYEKL. Deletions cut 5 bases from V and 10 bases from J, with 21 bases between. The CDR3 extends over 15 amino acids.

The chain links TRBV5-1 to TRBJ2-7; 8 bases map to TRBD1. The CDR3 runs to 14 residues. The V segment lost 4 bases and the J segment 3 bases; nucleotides outside the gene matches: 6. Germline V gene sequence: CDR1 SGHRS, CDR2 YFSETQ. The CDR3 sequence is CASSPSGQDYEQYF. In DNA, the CDR3 is TGCGCCAGCAGCCCCTCGGGACAGGACTACGAGCAGTACTTC.

The genes are TRBV10-3 and TRBJ1-2; 11 bases align to TRBD1. After removal of 10 bases from V and 5 bases from J, the junction contained 9 bases not matched to a gene. The CDR3 extends over 14 amino acids. Per the germline V gene, CDR1 is ENHRY and CDR2 is SYGVKD. CDR3 region: CATGQGDSWYGYTF. The DNA for the CDR3 is TGTGCCACGGGACAGGGGGACTCCTGGTATGGCTACACCTTC.